This TCR beta chain was recorded in a study of T-cell memory formation after mild COVID-19. Whole-study context: TCR clusters largely stayed donor specific.

This clonotype came up a few times. MiXCR, applied by TCRdb to the 5' RACE reads, yields one record per CDR3 protein. Seen here are 500,000 to 650,000 distinct CDR3 sequences, roughly 22% observed once, and the top ten hold around 7.7%. The germline gives CDR1 SSHAT, CDR2 FNYEAQ (reference sequence). The CDR3 is 15 residues long. The ends lost 5 bases at V and 8 bases at J; junction bases unmatched: 8. The origin of this receptor is an adult woman who had mild COVID-19 (a few samples of this study predate the infection). Cell type and time point are not known. V is TRBV7-7 and J is TRBJ1-6; 8 bases are a match to TRBD1. Sequencing used PBMCs or a T cell subset sorted from them (not recorded which). CDR3 sequence: CASSPRGPADSPLHF. In DNA form, the CDR3 reads TGTGCCAGCAGCCCCAGGGGGCCGGCGGATTCACCCCTCCACTTT.